Sequencing of this TCR beta chain was carried out in a study of blood T cell repertoires in COVID-19. In the original analysis: Reference gene primer amplification gave nucleated cell count estimates. Repertoires were generated with immunoSEQ multiplex PCR, while TCRdb's copy carries only in-frame clones and drops some. V and J calls and clone size come straight from that table; D and trimming were deduced from the DNA. The table lists about 100,000 clones, approximately 80% of them singletons, with roughly an eighth in the top ten. Sequencing was done on a sample of peripheral blood. This TCR came from a man in his fifties with active or convalescent COVID-19.

The CDR3 sequence is CASSLASGLEVNEQFF. Written as DNA, the CDR3 is TGTGCCAGCAGCTTAGCCTCTGGACTAGAGGTCAATGAGCAGTTCTTC. The chain combines TRBV7-6 with TRBJ2-1; 7 positions match TRBD2. The V gene end was trimmed by 0 bases and the J gene end by 6 bases; junction bases not matched to a gene: 8. This CDR3 contains 16 residues. Germline loops: CDR1 SGHVS, CDR2 FNYEAQ. The whole variable domain, filled in from reference TRBV7-6 and TRBJ2-1, reads GAGVSQSPRYKVTKRGQDVALRCDPISGHVSLYWYRQALGQGPEFLTYFNYEAQQDKSGLPNDRFSAERPEGSISTLTIQRTEQRDSAMYRCASSLASGLEVNEQFFGPGTRLTVL.